The 14 T cell receptor beta chains in this list originate from one sample, sequenced in a study of T-cell memory formation after mild COVID-19. TCRdb independently ran MiXCR on the 5' RACE reads; one entry per CDR3 protein. This sample has about 170,000 distinct CDR3 sequences, with approximately 13% found just once. Sequencing was performed on PBMCs or a T cell subset sorted from them (not recorded which). Source of these receptors: a man aged 18 to 35 who had mild COVID-19 (a few samples of this study predate the infection). Cell type and time point are not known.

The chain combines TRBV7-2 with TRBJ2-1; no reliable D call. V lost 5 bases, J lost 8 bases, and 13 bases lay in between. Per the germline V gene, CDR1 is SGHTA and CDR2 is FQGNSA. The CDR3 spans 13 residues. The CDR3 region has the DNA TGTGCCAGCAGCCTTCGTTCAGTCGATGAGCAGTTCTTC. Translation: CASSLRSVDEQFF.

This clonotype was observed many times. The chain has TRBV7-2 and TRBJ2-3, with 8 bases identical to TRBD1. Germline CDR1 SGHTA, CDR2 FQGNSA. This CDR3 spans 14 amino acids. After removal of 6 bases from V and 1 base from J, the junction contained 3 bases not matched to a gene. CDR3 sequence: CASRDRGGTDTQYF. CDR3 coding DNA: TGTGCCAGCAGAGACAGGGGTGGCACAGATACGCAGTATTTT.

This clonotype was counted a few times. The chain has TRBV5-4 and TRBJ2-2; no reliable D call. This CDR3 is built from 12 residues. V lost 4 bases to trimming and J lost 6 bases, with 7 bases between them. CDR1 and CDR2 from the germline V gene are SGHNT and YYREEE (reference sequence). The CDR3 DNA sequence: TGTGCCAGCAGCCCGATCTCCGGGGAGCTGTTTTTT. Protein sequence: CASSPISGELFF. The variable domain in full, with the rest retrieved from reference TRBV5-4 and TRBJ2-2, is ETGVTQSPTHLIKTRGQQVTLRCSSQSGHNTVSWYQQALGQGPQFIFQYYREEENGRGNFPPRFSGLQFPNYSSELNVNALELDDSALYLCASSPISGELFFGEGSRLTVL.

The chain uses TRBV12-3 or TRBV12-4 and TRBJ1-5, with D tentatively TRBD1 (5 bases). V was shortened by 8 bases and J by 4 bases, with 18 bases between the two germline ends. The CDR3 is 15 residues long. CDR3: CASGGPAGPNQPQHF. CDR3 sequence (DNA): TGTGCCAGCGGTGGTCCAGCAGGGCCTAATCAGCCCCAGCATTTT.

This clonotype was detected a few times. The chain carries TRBV2 and TRBJ2-7; D call uncertain. Germline values: CDR1 SNHLY, CDR2 FYNNEI. The CDR3 is 13 residues long. V dropped 7 bases and J dropped 1 base, with 11 bases sitting between them. CDR3 nucleotide sequence: TGTGCCAGCACTTCGCAGAGATCCTACGAGCAGTACTTC. As protein: CASTSQRSYEQYF.

This chain uses TRBV7-3 with TRBJ2-3; D perhaps matches TRBD2 (6 bases). Trimming removed 4 bases at V and 5 bases at J, with 13 bases between. This CDR3 is built from 14 residues. CDR1 is SGHTA, CDR2 FQGTGA, per germline. CDR3 nucleotide sequence: TGTGCCAGCAGCTCCTTGGGAGGCCTAGATACGCAGTATTTT. Amino acids: CASSSLGGLDTQYF.

The J gene is TRBJ1-5, the V gene TRBV6-5, with D perhaps TRBD1 (5 bases). The CDR3 loop spans 14 amino acids. Trimming shortened V by 6 bases and J by 6 bases, and 15 bases separated the two germline ends. Per the germline V gene, CDR1 is MNHEY and CDR2 is SVGAGI. The CDR3 is CASRGGGMSQPQHF. In DNA, the CDR3 is TGTGCCAGCAGAGGCGGGGGAATGAGTCAGCCCCAGCATTTT.

This clonotype was recorded at least ten times. The CDR3 DNA reads TGTGCCAGCAGCCAGGGACAGGGGAAGAACACTGAAGCTTTCTTT. It specifies CASSQGQGKNTEAFF. This chain joins TRBV7-6 and TRBJ1-1, with 10 positions matching TRBD1. The germline V gene has CDR1 SGHVS and CDR2 FNYEAQ. V was pared by 5 bases and J by 1 base, with 4 bases of the junction left unmatched. The CDR3 has 15 residues.

J is TRBJ1-5 and V is TRBV6-2 or TRBV6-3; maybe TRBD1 (6 bases). Trimming shortened V by 7 bases and J by 7 bases, and 17 bases separated the two germline ends. This CDR3 is built from 14 residues. Germline V gene sequence: CDR1 MNHEY, CDR2 SVGEGT. The CDR3 DNA reads as TGTGCCAGCAACGGGGGCCATATAAACCAGCCCCAGCATTTT. It specifies CASNGGHINQPQHF.

This clonotype appeared a few times. The V and J genes are TRBV10-3 and TRBJ2-7; D not certain. Germline-derived CDR1 and CDR2 are ENHRY and SYGVKD. The CDR3 runs to 14 residues. Trimming left V 6 bases short and J 0 bases short, with 12 bases between. CDR3: CAISSGKSSYEQYF. The CDR3, as DNA: TGTGCCATCAGCTCAGGCAAGAGCTCCTACGAGCAGTACTTC.

In its sample, this clonotype was seen a few times. The V and J genes are TRBV7-9 and TRBJ1-6, with TRBD1 matching 7 bases. V was clipped by 3 bases and J by 7 bases; unmatched bases: 3. The CDR3 runs 14 residues. Germline V lookup: CDR1 SEHNR, CDR2 FQNEAQ (reference sequence). This chain's CDR3 is CASSFETGNSPLHF. The CDR3 DNA reads TGTGCCAGCAGCTTTGAGACAGGGAATTCACCCCTCCACTTT.

The sample holds a few counts of this clonotype. CDR3 in amino acids: CASSFWGPTNYGYTF. The CDR3 bases are TGTGCCAGCAGTTTCTGGGGCCCCACCAACTATGGCTACACCTTC. The genes are TRBV12-3 or TRBV12-4 and TRBJ1-2; D is possibly TRBD1 (5 bases). This CDR3 is 15 amino acids long. V lost 3 bases and J lost 2, with 13 bases in between.

This clonotype was picked up a small number of times. The chain recombines TRBV28 with TRBJ1-4; D gene ambiguous. The V and J ends lost 5 bases and 0 bases respectively, with 10 bases between them. Germline V gene data show CDR1 as MDHEN and CDR2 as SYDVKM. There are 15 residues in the CDR3. CDR3 amino acids: CASSPPPATNEKLFF. CDR3 in DNA: TGTGCCAGCAGTCCGCCACCGGCAACTAATGAAAAACTGTTTTTT.

The V gene is TRBV12-3 or TRBV12-4, the J gene TRBJ2-2; D may be TRBD1 or TRBD2 (5 bases each). CDR3 length equals 15 residues. V dropped 3 bases and J dropped 2 bases, with 10 bases sitting between them. The CDR3 reads CASSFAGSNTGELFF. In DNA form, the CDR3 reads TGTGCCAGCAGTTTCGCAGGGAGCAACACCGGGGAGCTGTTTTTT.